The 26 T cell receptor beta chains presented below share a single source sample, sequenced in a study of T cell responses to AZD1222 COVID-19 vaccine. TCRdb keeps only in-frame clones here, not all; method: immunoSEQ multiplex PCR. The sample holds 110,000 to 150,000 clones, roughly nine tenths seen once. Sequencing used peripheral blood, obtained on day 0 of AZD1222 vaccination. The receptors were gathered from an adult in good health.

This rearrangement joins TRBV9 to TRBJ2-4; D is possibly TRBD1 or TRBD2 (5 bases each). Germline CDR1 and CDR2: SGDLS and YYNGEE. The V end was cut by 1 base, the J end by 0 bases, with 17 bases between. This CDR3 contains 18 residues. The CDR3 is CASSVYGDWGIAKNIQYF. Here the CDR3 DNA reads TGTGCCAGCAGCGTATACGGGGATTGGGGGATAGCCAAAAACATTCAGTACTTC.

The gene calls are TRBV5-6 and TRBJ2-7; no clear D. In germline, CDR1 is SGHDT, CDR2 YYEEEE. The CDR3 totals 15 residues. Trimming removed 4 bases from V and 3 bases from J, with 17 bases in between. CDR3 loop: CASSPNAGRSYEQYF. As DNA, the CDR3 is TGTGCCAGCAGCCCCAACGCTGGGCGAAGCTACGAGCAGTACTTC.

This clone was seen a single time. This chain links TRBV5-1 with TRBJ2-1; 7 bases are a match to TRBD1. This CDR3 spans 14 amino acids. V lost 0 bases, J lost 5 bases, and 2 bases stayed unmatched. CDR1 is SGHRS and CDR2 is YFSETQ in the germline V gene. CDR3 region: CASSLVTGNNEQFF. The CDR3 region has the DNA TGCGCCAGCAGCTTGGTGACAGGGAACAATGAGCAGTTCTTC.

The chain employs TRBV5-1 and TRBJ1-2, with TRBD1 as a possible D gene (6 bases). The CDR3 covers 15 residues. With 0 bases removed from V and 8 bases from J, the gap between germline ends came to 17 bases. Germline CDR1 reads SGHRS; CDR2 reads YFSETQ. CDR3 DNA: TGCGCCAGCAGCTTGGCCAGGACAGACTCATGGGGCTACACCTTC. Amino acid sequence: CASSLARTDSWGYTF.

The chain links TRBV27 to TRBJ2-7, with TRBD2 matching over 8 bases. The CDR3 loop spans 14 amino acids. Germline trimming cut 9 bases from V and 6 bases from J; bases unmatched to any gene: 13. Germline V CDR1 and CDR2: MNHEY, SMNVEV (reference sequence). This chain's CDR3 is CASRGAGALGEQYF. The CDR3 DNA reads TGTGCCAGTAGGGGAGCGGGAGCTCTTGGCGAGCAGTACTTC.

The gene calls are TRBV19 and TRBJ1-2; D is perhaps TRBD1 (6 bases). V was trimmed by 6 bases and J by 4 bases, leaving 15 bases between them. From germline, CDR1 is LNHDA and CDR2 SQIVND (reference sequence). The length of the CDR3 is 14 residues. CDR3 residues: CASRKGGPSYGYTF. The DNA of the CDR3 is TGTGCCAGTAGAAAGGGGGGACCCTCCTATGGCTACACCTTC.

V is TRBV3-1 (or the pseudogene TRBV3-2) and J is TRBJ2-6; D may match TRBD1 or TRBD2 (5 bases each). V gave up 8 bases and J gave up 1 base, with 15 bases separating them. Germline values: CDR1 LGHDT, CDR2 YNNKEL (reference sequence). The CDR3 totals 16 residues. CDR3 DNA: TGTGCCAGCCAGGGACGGTATCCATCTGGGGCCAACGTCCTGACTTTC. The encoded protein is CASQGRYPSGANVLTF.

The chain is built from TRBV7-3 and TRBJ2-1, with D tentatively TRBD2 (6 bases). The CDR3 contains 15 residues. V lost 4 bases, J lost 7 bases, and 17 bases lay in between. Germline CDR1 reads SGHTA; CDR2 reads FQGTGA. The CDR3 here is CASSSRGLSPNEQFF. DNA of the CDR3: TGTGCCAGCAGCTCTCGGGGACTTTCGCCTAATGAGCAGTTCTTC.

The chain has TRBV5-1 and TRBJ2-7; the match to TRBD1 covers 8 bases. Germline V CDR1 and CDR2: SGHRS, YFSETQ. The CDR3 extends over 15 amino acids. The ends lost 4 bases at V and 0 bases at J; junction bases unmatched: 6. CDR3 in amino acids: CASSLGTGSSYEQYF. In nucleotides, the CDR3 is TGCGCCAGCAGCCTCGGGACAGGTAGCTCCTACGAGCAGTACTTC.

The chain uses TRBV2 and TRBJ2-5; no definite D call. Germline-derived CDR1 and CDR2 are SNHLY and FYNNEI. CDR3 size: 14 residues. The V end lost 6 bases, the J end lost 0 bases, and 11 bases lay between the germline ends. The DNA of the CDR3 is TGTGCCAGCAGAGTACCGAACTACCAAGAGACCCAGTACTTC. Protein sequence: CASRVPNYQETQYF.

The CDR3: CASSFGEYGYTF. Written as DNA, the CDR3 is TGTGCCAGCAGTTTCGGGGAATATGGCTACACCTTC. The chain links TRBV28 to TRBJ1-2; D is undetermined. Trimming pared 3 bases from V and 5 bases from J, leaving 7 bases between. Germline lookup yields CDR1 MDHEN and CDR2 SYDVKM. The CDR3 consists of 12 residues.

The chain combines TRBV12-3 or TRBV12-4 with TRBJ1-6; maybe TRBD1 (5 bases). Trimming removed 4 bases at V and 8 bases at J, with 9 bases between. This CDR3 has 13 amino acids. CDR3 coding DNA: TGTGCCAGCAGTTCGCGGACATATTCACCCCTCCACTTT. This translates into CASSSRTYSPLHF.

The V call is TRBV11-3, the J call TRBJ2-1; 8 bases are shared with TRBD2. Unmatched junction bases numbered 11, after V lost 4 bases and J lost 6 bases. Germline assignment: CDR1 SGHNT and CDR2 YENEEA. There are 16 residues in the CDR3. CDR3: CASSSLTSADINEQFF. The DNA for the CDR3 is TGTGCCAGCAGCTCCCTGACTAGCGCTGACATCAATGAGCAGTTCTTC. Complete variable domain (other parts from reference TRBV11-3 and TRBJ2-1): EAGVVQSPRYKIIEKKQPVAFWCNPISGHNTLYWYLQNLGQGPELLIRYENEEAVDDSQLPKDRFSAERLKGVDSTLKIQPAELGDSAVYLCASSSLTSADINEQFFGPGTRLTVL.

CDR3 nucleotides: TGTGCCAGCAGCTTAGTCCAGTCGCAGACCCAGTACTTC. Translating it yields CASSLVQSQTQYF. The rearrangement joins TRBV11-2 to TRBJ2-5; D remains unclear. The V end was cut by 1 base, the J end by 6 bases, with 9 bases between. CDR1 and CDR2 (germline): SGHAT, FQNNGV. This CDR3 is built from 13 residues.

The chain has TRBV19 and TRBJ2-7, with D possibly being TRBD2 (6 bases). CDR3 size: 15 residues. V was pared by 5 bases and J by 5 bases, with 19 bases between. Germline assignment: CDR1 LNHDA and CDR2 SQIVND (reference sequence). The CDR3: CASSAPNRDFNEQYF. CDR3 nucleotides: TGTGCCAGTAGTGCACCAAACCGGGACTTCAACGAGCAGTACTTC.

CDR3 residues: CASGRRLNEQFF. CDR3 sequence (DNA): TGTGCTAGTGGCCGCCGGTTAAATGAGCAGTTCTTC. The chain joins TRBV12-5 to TRBJ2-1, with D unclear. V lost 6 bases, J lost 7 bases, and 10 bases lay in between. Germline CDR1 is LGHNT and CDR2 is FRNRAP. This CDR3 comprises 12 residues.

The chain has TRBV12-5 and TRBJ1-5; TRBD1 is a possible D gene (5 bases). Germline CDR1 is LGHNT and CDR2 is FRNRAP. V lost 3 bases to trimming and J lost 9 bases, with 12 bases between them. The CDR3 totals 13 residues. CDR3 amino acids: CASGLGTQRPQHF. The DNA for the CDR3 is TGTGCTAGTGGTTTAGGGACCCAAAGGCCCCAGCATTTT.

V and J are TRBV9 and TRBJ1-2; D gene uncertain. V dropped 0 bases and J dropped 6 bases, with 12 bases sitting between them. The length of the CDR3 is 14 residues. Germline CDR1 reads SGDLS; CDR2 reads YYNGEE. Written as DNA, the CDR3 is TGTGCCAGCAGCGTAGGTGGACGGCTAGATGGCTACACCTTC. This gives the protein CASSVGGRLDGYTF. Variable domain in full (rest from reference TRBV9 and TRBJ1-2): DSGVTQTPKHLITATGQRVTLRCSPRSGDLSVYWYQQSLDQGLQFLIQYYNGEERAKGNILERFSAQQFPDLHSELNLSSLELGDSALYFCASSVGGRLDGYTFGSGTRLTVV.

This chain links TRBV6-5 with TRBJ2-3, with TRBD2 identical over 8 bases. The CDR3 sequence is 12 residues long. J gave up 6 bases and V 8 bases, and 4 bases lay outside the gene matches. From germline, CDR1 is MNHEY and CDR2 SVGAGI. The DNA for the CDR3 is TGTGCCAGCCGCCGGGGGGGGGATACGCAGTATTTT. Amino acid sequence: CASRRGGDTQYF.

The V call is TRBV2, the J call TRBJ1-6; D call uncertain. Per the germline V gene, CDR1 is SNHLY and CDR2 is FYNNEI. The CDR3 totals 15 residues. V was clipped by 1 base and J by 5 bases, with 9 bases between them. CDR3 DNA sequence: TGTGCCAGCAGTGAAGGAGGACGGAATAATTCACCCCTCCACTTT. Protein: CASSEGGRNNSPLHF.

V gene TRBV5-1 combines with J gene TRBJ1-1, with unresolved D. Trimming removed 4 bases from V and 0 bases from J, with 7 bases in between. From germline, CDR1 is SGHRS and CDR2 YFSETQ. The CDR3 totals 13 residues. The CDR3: CASSREVNTEAFF. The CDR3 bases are TGCGCCAGCAGCCGGGAGGTGAACACTGAAGCTTTCTTT.

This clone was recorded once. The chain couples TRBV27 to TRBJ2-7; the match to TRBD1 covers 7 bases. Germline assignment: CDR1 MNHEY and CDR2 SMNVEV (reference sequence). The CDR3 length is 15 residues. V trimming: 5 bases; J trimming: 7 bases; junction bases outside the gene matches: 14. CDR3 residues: CASSGQGVGSWEQYF. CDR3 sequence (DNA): TGTGCCAGCAGTGGTCAGGGGGTGGGTTCTTGGGAGCAGTACTTC.

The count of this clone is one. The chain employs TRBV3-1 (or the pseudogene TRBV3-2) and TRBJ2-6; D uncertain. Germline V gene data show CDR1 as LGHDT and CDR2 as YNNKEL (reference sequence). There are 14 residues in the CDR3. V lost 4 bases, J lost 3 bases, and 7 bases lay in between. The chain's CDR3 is CASSPPGGANVLTF. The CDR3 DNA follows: TGTGCCAGCAGCCCTCCGGGTGGGGCCAACGTCCTGACTTTC.

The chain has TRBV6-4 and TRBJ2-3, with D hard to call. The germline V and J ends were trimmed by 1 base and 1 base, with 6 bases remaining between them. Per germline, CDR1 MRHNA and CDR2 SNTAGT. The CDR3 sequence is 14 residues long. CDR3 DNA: TGTGCCAGCAGTGACTTTTCCGGCACAGATACGCAGTATTTT. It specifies CASSDFSGTDTQYF.

DNA of the CDR3: TGTGCCAGCAGTGTTTGGGCATCGAACACTGAAGCTTTCTTT. It yields the protein CASSVWASNTEAFF. The chain has TRBV28 and TRBJ1-1; no clear D gene. The germline V gene has CDR1 MDHEN and CDR2 SYDVKM. This CDR3 contains 14 residues. V was clipped by 5 bases and J by 1 base, with 11 bases between them. The full variable domain, rest sourced from reference TRBV28 and TRBJ1-1, is DVKVTQSSRYLVKRTGEKVFLECVQDMDHENMFWYRQDPGLGLRLIYFSYDVKMKEKGDIPEGYSVSREKKERFSLILESASTNQTSMYLCASSVWASNTEAFFGQGTRLTVV.

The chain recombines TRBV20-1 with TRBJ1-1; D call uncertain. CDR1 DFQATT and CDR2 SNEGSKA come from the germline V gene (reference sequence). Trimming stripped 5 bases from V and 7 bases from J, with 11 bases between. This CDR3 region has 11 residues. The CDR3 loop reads CSADGVGEAFF. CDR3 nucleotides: TGCAGTGCTGACGGGGTCGGTGAAGCTTTCTTT.